The 30 T cell receptor beta chains listed next were all sequenced from one sample in a study of blood T cell repertoires in COVID-19. The protocol was immunoSEQ multiplex PCR, while the TCRdb copy is restricted to in-frame clones and leaves out a portion. The table shows some 320,000 clones, with over 75% occurring only once. Source material: PBMCs or T cells enriched from blood (not recorded which). The origin of the receptors is a woman in her twenties or thirties who had recovered from COVID-19.

The chain has TRBV5-1 and TRBJ2-5; TRBD2 might be the D (7 bases). Deletions cut 0 bases from V and 2 bases from J, with 14 bases between. Germline lookup yields CDR1 SGHRS and CDR2 YFSETQ. The CDR3 is 16 residues long. DNA of the CDR3: TGCGCCAGCAGCTTGGGCGGGGGCGGGGGACAAGAGACCCAGTACTTC. It specifies CASSLGGGGGQETQYF.

The V and J genes are TRBV7-9 and TRBJ2-2, with TRBD1 identical over 11 bases. CDR3 length equals 17 residues. Losses at the gene ends were 1 base for V and 4 bases for J; bases not matched to a gene: 5. Germline V gene lookup returns CDR1 SEHNR and CDR2 FQNEAQ (reference sequence). CDR3 loop: CASSLGTGGSGTGELFF. In DNA, the CDR3 is TGTGCCAGCAGCTTAGGGACAGGGGGCTCGGGCACCGGGGAGCTGTTTTTT.

V usage is TRBV5-1 and J usage is TRBJ1-2; D is uncertain. This CDR3 spans 17 amino acids. CDR1 and CDR2 (germline): SGHRS, YFSETQ. V was trimmed by 0 bases and J by 0 bases, leaving 15 bases between them. CDR3 sequence (DNA): TGCGCCAGCAGCTTGGTCGCCGGCAGCGGGGCTAACTATGGCTACACCTTC. This gives the protein CASSLVAGSGANYGYTF.

The chain couples TRBV18 to TRBJ2-5; D might be TRBD2 (6 bases). V lost 4 bases to trimming and J lost 9 bases, with 27 bases between them. This CDR3 has 17 residues. Per the germline V gene, CDR1 is KGHSH and CDR2 is LQKENI. CDR3 loop: CASSLLAGTARDPAQYF. The CDR3 nucleotides read TGTGCCAGCTCACTACTCGCCGGGACTGCAAGAGATCCGGCCCAGTACTTC.

The chain links TRBV30 to TRBJ1-5, with D possibly TRBD1 on 5 matching bases. The CDR3 is made up of 16 amino acids. Trimming removed 7 bases at V and 1 base at J, with 20 bases between. Germline V gene lookup returns CDR1 GTSNPN and CDR2 SVGIG (reference sequence). CDR3 nucleotides: TGTGCCTCCGGGCCAGAGTTAAAGGGGAGCAATCAGCCCCAGCATTTT. Translation: CASGPELKGSNQPQHF.

The chain carries TRBV7-6 and TRBJ2-1, with D possibly matching TRBD2 (5 bases). Germline V lookup: CDR1 SGHVS, CDR2 FNYEAQ. The CDR3 consists of 15 residues. V dropped 5 bases and J dropped 0 bases, with 11 bases sitting between them. The CDR3 DNA follows: TGTGCCAGCAGCCTTAGCGTTAGCTCCTACAATGAGCAGTTCTTC. Protein: CASSLSVSSYNEQFF.

V and J are TRBV2 and TRBJ2-1, with 12 bases aligning to TRBD2. This CDR3 has 16 residues. V shed 4 bases and J 0 bases; nucleotides not matched to a gene: 1. Germline CDR1 reads SNHLY; CDR2 reads FYNNEI. The CDR3 region is CASSVGLAGSYNEQFF. The CDR3 coding sequence is TGTGCCAGCAGTGTGGGACTAGCGGGCTCCTACAATGAGCAGTTCTTC. Full variable domain (remainder filled in from reference TRBV2 and TRBJ2-1): EPEVTQTPSHQVTQMGQEVILRCVPISNHLYFYWYRQILGQKVEFLVSFYNNEISEKSEIFDDQFSVERPDGSNFTLKIRSTKLEDSAMYFCASSVGLAGSYNEQFFGPGTRLTVL.

This clone has just a few counts. This rearrangement joins TRBV7-8 to TRBJ1-6; possible D gene TRBD1, 5 bases. The CDR3 runs 15 residues. V lost 1 base to trimming and J lost 9 bases, with 13 bases between them. Germline V lookup: CDR1 SGHVS, CDR2 FQNEAQ. CDR3 nucleotides: TGTGCCAGCAGCTTAGTCGACCGGGGGGGTTCACCCCTCCACTTT. As protein: CASSLVDRGGSPLHF.

Here the CDR3 DNA reads TGTGCCAGCTCGCGTAATGCGAGGGAAGAGACCCAGTACTTC. It specifies CASSRNAREETQYF. V usage is TRBV18 and J usage is TRBJ2-5; a possible D gene is TRBD2 (5 bases). Germline CDR1 and CDR2: KGHSH and LQKENI. The germline V and J ends were trimmed by 6 bases and 3 bases, with 14 bases remaining between them. The CDR3 has 14 residues.

The chain recombines TRBV6-5 with TRBJ1-1; D is possibly TRBD1 (6 bases). The germline V gene encodes CDR1 MNHEY and CDR2 SVGAGI. This CDR3 is 15 amino acids long. V dropped 2 bases and J dropped 3 bases, with 13 bases sitting between them. The CDR3 protein is CASSYRAGVYTEAFF. The CDR3 nucleotides read TGTGCCAGCAGTTACAGGGCAGGGGTCTACACTGAAGCTTTCTTT.

This sequence joins TRBV7-2 and TRBJ2-1; TRBD2 agrees at 12 bases. This CDR3 has 18 amino acids. From germline, CDR1 is SGHTA and CDR2 FQGNSA. V trimming: 1 base; J trimming: 8 bases; junction bases outside the gene matches: 12. As DNA, the CDR3 is TGTGCCAGCAGCTTAGTGACGGCTAGCGGGGGGGCTAGCGATGAGCAGTTCTTC. Its translation: CASSLVTASGGASDEQFF.

V is TRBV9 and J is TRBJ1-1; D gene uncertain. CDR1 SGDLS and CDR2 YYNGEE come from the germline V gene. With 6 bases removed from V and 0 bases from J, the gap between germline ends came to 9 bases. CDR3 length: 13 residues. For the CDR3, the DNA is TGTGCCAGCATCGAGCTTATGAACACTGAAGCTTTCTTT. This gives the protein CASIELMNTEAFF.

The chain carries TRBV23-1 and TRBJ1-2; D might be TRBD1 (5 bases). TRBV23-1 is identified as an open reading frame with a role that is uncertain. The CDR3 has 14 amino acids. Trimming pared 4 bases from V and 1 base from J, leaving 10 bases between. In DNA form, the CDR3 reads TGCGCCAGCAGTCGAAAAGACAGTAACTATGGCTACACCTTC. Encoded protein: CASSRKDSNYGYTF.

This chain connects TRBV7-8 to TRBJ2-7; D gene unclear. CDR1 and CDR2 from the germline V gene are SGHVS and FQNEAQ. Trimming pared 5 bases from V and 6 bases from J, leaving 14 bases between. The CDR3 extends over 13 amino acids. CDR3 nucleotide sequence: TGTGCCAGCAGCCGAGGCCGGGTGGCCGAGCAGTACTTC. Protein product: CASSRGRVAEQYF.

The chain employs TRBV5-1 and TRBJ2-7; no reliable D call. The CDR3 length is 13 residues. V lost 0 bases to trimming and J lost 4 bases, with 8 bases between them. Germline CDR1 reads SGHRS; CDR2 reads YFSETQ. The CDR3 DNA sequence: TGCGCCAGCAGCTTGGCATCAACTTACGAGCAGTACTTC. Protein sequence: CASSLASTYEQYF.

The chain links TRBV4-2 to TRBJ1-2; 7 bases are shared with TRBD1. Per germline, CDR1 LGHNA and CDR2 YNFKEQ. The CDR3 runs to 14 residues. Trimming took 4 bases from V and 3 from J; bases not matched to a gene: 5. The CDR3 nucleotides are TGTGCCAGCAGCCCCCGGGACAGAGACTATGGCTACACCTTC. It encodes CASSPRDRDYGYTF.

The chain links TRBV3-1 (or the pseudogene TRBV3-2) to TRBJ1-2; tentative D call: TRBD1 (5 bases). This CDR3 is built from 14 residues. The V gene lost 4 bases and the J gene lost 8 bases, with 17 bases spanning the gap. CDR1 and CDR2 (germline): LGHDT, YNNKEL (reference sequence). This chain's CDR3 is CASSLGGAAGGYTF. DNA for the CDR3: TGTGCCAGCAGCCTAGGTGGGGCGGCGGGAGGCTACACCTTC.

V and J are TRBV30 and TRBJ1-2; D gene ambiguous. Germline V gene sequence: CDR1 GTSNPN, CDR2 SVGIG (reference sequence). V lost 3 bases to trimming and J lost 8 bases, with 22 bases between them. The CDR3 length is 15 residues. DNA of the CDR3: TGTGCCTGGAGCCGAGCTACTTCTGTGGGCCAGGGCTACACCTTC. This sequence encodes CAWSRATSVGQGYTF.

Only one count was recorded for this clone. The chain joins TRBV28 to TRBJ1-6; TRBD1 might be the D (6 bases). In germline, CDR1 is MDHEN, CDR2 SYDVKM. Trimming left V 7 bases short and J 1 base short, with 14 bases between. The CDR3 has 16 residues. The CDR3 DNA sequence: TGTGCCAGCACTTGGGGGGGCGGGTCCTATAATTCACCCCTCCACTTT. Its protein product is CASTWGGGSYNSPLHF.

The CDR3 DNA reads as TGTGCCAGCCACGGGAGGGATAATTCACCCCTCCACTTT. It codes for CASHGRDNSPLHF. The chain couples TRBV6-5 to TRBJ1-6; D uncertain. The ends were cut back, 8 bases at V and 5 bases at J, with 10 bases in the middle. The CDR3 runs 13 residues. Germline loops: CDR1 MNHEY, CDR2 SVGAGI.

The chain couples TRBV9 to TRBJ2-3, with TRBD2 matching 7 bases. V dropped 1 base and J dropped 2; count of bases not matched to a gene: 7. Looked up from germline, CDR1 is SGDLS and CDR2 is YYNGEE. This CDR3 has 16 residues. The CDR3 nucleotides read TGTGCCAGCAGCGTATCAGGCGGGGGACCCACAGATACGCAGTATTTT. The encoded protein is CASSVSGGGPTDTQYF.

The gene calls are TRBV5-8 and TRBJ2-7; 7 nucleotides agree with TRBD1. CDR1 and CDR2 from the germline V gene are SGHTS and YDEGEE. After removal of 0 bases from V and 6 bases from J, the junction contained 6 bases not matched to a gene. The CDR3 is 14 amino acids. CDR3 bases: TGTGCCAGCAGCTTGGTAACAGGGGACGGCGAGCAGTACTTC. Translation: CASSLVTGDGEQYF. Together with reference TRBV5-8 and TRBJ2-7, the CDR3 gives the full variable domain: EAGVTQSPTHLIKTRGQQATLRCSPISGHTSVYWYQQALGLGLQFLLWYDEGEERNRGNFPPRFSGRQFPNYSSELNVNALELEDSALYLCASSLVTGDGEQYFGPGTRLTVT.

This clone was recorded only once. The V call is TRBV2, the J call TRBJ1-4; TRBD1 matches at 9 bases. Germline CDR1 is SNHLY and CDR2 is FYNNEI. The CDR3 loop spans 15 amino acids. The V segment lost 6 bases and the J segment 8 bases; nucleotides outside the gene matches: 10. The CDR3 DNA reads TGTGCCAGCAGCTTCGACTGGACAGGGGAAGAAAAACTGTTTTTT. Amino acids: CASSFDWTGEEKLFF.

V is TRBV7-6 and J is TRBJ1-5; 7 bases map to TRBD1. The V segment lost 3 bases and the J segment 4 bases; nucleotides outside the gene matches: 9. The CDR3 has 16 residues. Germline V CDR1 and CDR2: SGHVS, FNYEAQ. The DNA of the CDR3 is TGTGCCAGCAGCTTCACTGGACAGGACCTGAATCAGCCCCAGCATTTT. Translating gives CASSFTGQDLNQPQHF.

The rearrangement links TRBV9 to TRBJ2-1; D possibly corresponds to TRBD2 (6 bases). Germline assignment: CDR1 SGDLS and CDR2 YYNGEE. This CDR3 region has 14 residues. The germline V and J ends were trimmed by 1 base and 10 bases, with 15 bases remaining between them. CDR3 region: CASSVRLEQGEQFF. The CDR3 nucleotides are TGTGCCAGCAGCGTACGACTAGAGCAAGGGGAGCAGTTCTTC.

The chain couples TRBV6-4 to TRBJ2-1, with a tentative D call TRBD2 (5 bases). The V and J ends lost 3 bases and 0 bases respectively, with 12 bases between them. This CDR3 contains 16 residues. The germline CDR1 and CDR2 sequences are MRHNA and SNTAGT. The CDR3 protein is CASSDGSAGSYNEQFF. The CDR3 nucleotides read TGTGCCAGCAGTGATGGTAGCGCAGGCTCCTACAATGAGCAGTTCTTC.

V gene TRBV19 combines with J gene TRBJ1-1; 10 bases fit TRBD1. Per germline, CDR1 LNHDA and CDR2 SQIVND (reference sequence). CDR3 length equals 17 residues. V was clipped by 5 bases and J by 0 bases; unmatched bases: 9. CDR3 bases: TGTGCCAGTAGTGGAGCGACAGGGGGCCGGGTGAACACTGAAGCTTTCTTT. Protein: CASSGATGGRVNTEAFF.

The chain carries TRBV10-2 and TRBJ2-3; D remains unclear. The ends were cut back, 4 bases at V and 2 bases at J, with 19 bases in the middle. The germline gives CDR1 WSHSY, CDR2 SAAADI. This CDR3 spans 17 amino acids. CDR3 nucleotide sequence: TGCGCCAGCAGTGGAGCGTGGATAACGCACAACACAGATACGCAGTATTTT. Amino acid sequence: CASSGAWITHNTDTQYF.

This clone is a singleton in its sample. This chain connects TRBV6-6 to TRBJ1-4; perhaps TRBD1 as D (5 bases). The CDR3 extends over 14 amino acids. CDR1 MNHNY and CDR2 SVGAGI come from the germline V gene (reference sequence). Trimming took off 6 bases at V and 8 bases at J, with 16 bases between the two ends. CDR3 sequence reads: CASSLQVLSEKLFF. CDR3 DNA: TGTGCCAGCAGCCTACAGGTACTCAGCGAAAAACTGTTTTTT.

CDR3 DNA sequence: TGTGCCAGCAGTTTACAGGGAACCGGGGAGCTGTTTTTT. Translated, it gives CASSLQGTGELFF. This chain connects TRBV6-4 to TRBJ2-2; TRBD1 is a possible D gene (6 bases). The CDR3 spans 13 residues. The germline V and J ends were trimmed by 5 bases and 5 bases, with 9 bases remaining between them. Looked up from germline, CDR1 is MRHNA and CDR2 is SNTAGT.